The 10 T cell receptor beta chains listed next were all sequenced from one sample in a study of blood T cell repertoires in COVID-19. Some clones are missing from TCRdb's copy, which holds only in-frame ones; the method was immunoSEQ multiplex PCR. The data hold approximately 210,000 clones, with roughly four fifths observed a single time. The sequencing input was peripheral blood. All receptors derive from a woman aged 45-65 years with active or convalescent COVID-19.

The chain is built from TRBV27 and TRBJ1-6; TRBD1 matches 9 bases. Unmatched junction bases numbered 12, after V lost 8 bases and J lost 10 bases. CDR3 length: 15 residues. Germline CDR1 and CDR2: MNHEY and SMNVEV (reference sequence). The CDR3 spells CASGPQGTGKSPLHF. DNA for the CDR3: TGTGCCAGCGGACCCCAAGGGACAGGGAAATCACCCCTCCACTTT.

This chain connects TRBV18 to TRBJ1-1, with D hard to call. V shed 3 bases and J shed 6 bases, with 11 bases lying between them. This CDR3 is 13 amino acids long. Germline V gene sequence: CDR1 KGHSH, CDR2 LQKENI. The CDR3 is CASSPTPNAEAFF. The CDR3 DNA is TGTGCCAGCTCACCGACACCAAACGCTGAAGCTTTCTTT.

This chain joins TRBV29-1 and TRBJ1-4; 9 bases map to TRBD1. The CDR3 has 13 amino acids. The germline V gene encodes CDR1 SQVTM and CDR2 ANQGSEA. Losses at the gene ends were 5 bases for V and 8 bases for J; bases not matched to a gene: 6. This CDR3 is CSVKDRGGEKLFF. The CDR3 DNA reads TGCAGCGTTAAGGACAGGGGCGGCGAAAAACTGTTTTTT.

The V gene is TRBV7-3, the J gene TRBJ2-2, with 12 nucleotides matching TRBD2. CDR1 and CDR2 from the germline V gene are SGHTA and FQGTGA. J gave up 4 bases and V 5 bases, and 8 bases lay outside the gene matches. The CDR3 runs 17 residues. The DNA of the CDR3 is TGTGCCAGCAGCCGCCTAGCGGGAGGGCCGGGCACCGGGGAGCTGTTTTTT. Its translation: CASSRLAGGPGTGELFF. Based on the CDR3 plus reference TRBV7-3 and TRBJ2-2, the full variable domain is GAGVSQTPSNKVTEKGKYVELRCDPISGHTALYWYRQSLGQGPEFLIYFQGTGAADDSGLPNDRFFAVRPEGSVSTLKIQRTERGDSAVYLCASSRLAGGPGTGELFFGEGSRLTVL.

As DNA, the CDR3 is TGCGCCAGCAGCTTGGCCGTAACAGCCGACCAAGAGACCCAGTACTTC. Translating gives CASSLAVTADQETQYF. This chain uses TRBV5-1 with TRBJ2-5; unclear D gene. In germline, CDR1 is SGHRS, CDR2 YFSETQ. V was cut by 0 bases and J by 0 bases, with 12 bases left in between. The CDR3 runs 16 residues.

The chain is built from TRBV30 and TRBJ1-4, with D possibly matching TRBD1 (5 bases). Germline V CDR1 and CDR2: GTSNPN, SVGIG (reference sequence). This CDR3 is 17 amino acids long. Trimming took off 5 bases at V and 0 bases at J, with 19 bases between the two ends. The CDR3 here is CAWALGGPLATNEKLFF. CDR3 DNA sequence: TGTGCCTGGGCCTTGGGGGGACCTCTTGCAACTAATGAAAAACTGTTTTTT.

The chain links TRBV5-1 to TRBJ1-1; the D gene is possibly TRBD1 (6 bases). The length of the CDR3 is 14 residues. Germline-derived CDR1 and CDR2 are SGHRS and YFSETQ. V dropped 3 bases and J dropped 1 base, with 10 bases sitting between them. The CDR3 bases are TGCGCCAGCAGCTACGGACAGAAGAACACTGAAGCTTTCTTT. This translates into CASSYGQKNTEAFF.

CDR3 DNA sequence: TGCAGTGCCGGGACAGGTCGATTCCAGGGGAGACACGAGCAGTACTTC. Residues: CSAGTGRFQGRHEQYF. The V and J genes are TRBV29-1 and TRBJ2-7; 8 positions match TRBD1. Germline assignment: CDR1 SQVTM and CDR2 ANQGSEA. The CDR3 contains 16 residues.

The chain is built from TRBV5-1 and TRBJ1-5; TRBD1 matches 9 bases. Germline-derived CDR1 and CDR2 are SGHRS and YFSETQ. The CDR3 extends over 16 amino acids. Trimming removed 4 bases from V and 4 bases from J; junction bases left unmatched: 9. CDR3 sequence reads: CASSATGGGGNQPQHF. The CDR3 nucleotides read TGCGCCAGCAGCGCTACAGGGGGCGGAGGGAATCAGCCCCAGCATTTT.

The CDR3 region is CASSSGQAQNTIYF. In DNA form, the CDR3 reads TGCGCCAGCAGCTCGGGACAGGCGCAAAACACCATATATTTT. The chain recombines TRBV5-1 with TRBJ1-3, with 8 bases aligning to TRBD1. The junction had 5 bases not matched to a gene; V was cut back by 3 bases and J by 6 bases. Per germline, CDR1 SGHRS and CDR2 YFSETQ. The CDR3 spans 14 residues.